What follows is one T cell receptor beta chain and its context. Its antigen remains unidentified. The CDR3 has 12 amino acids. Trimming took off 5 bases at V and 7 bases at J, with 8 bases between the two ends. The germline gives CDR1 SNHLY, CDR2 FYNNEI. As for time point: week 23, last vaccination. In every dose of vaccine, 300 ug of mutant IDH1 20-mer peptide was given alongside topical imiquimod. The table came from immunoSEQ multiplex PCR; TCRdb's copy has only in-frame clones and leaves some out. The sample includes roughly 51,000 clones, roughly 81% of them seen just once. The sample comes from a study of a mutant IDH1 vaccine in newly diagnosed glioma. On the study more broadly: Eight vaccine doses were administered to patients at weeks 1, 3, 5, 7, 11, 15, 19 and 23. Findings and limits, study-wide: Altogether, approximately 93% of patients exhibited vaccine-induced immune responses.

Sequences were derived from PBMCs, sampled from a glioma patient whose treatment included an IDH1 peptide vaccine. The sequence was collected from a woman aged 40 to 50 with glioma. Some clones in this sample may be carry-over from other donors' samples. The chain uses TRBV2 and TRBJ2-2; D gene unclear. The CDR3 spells CASSMWLGELFF. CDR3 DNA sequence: TGTGCCAGCAGTATGTGGCTCGGGGAGCTGTTTTTT.